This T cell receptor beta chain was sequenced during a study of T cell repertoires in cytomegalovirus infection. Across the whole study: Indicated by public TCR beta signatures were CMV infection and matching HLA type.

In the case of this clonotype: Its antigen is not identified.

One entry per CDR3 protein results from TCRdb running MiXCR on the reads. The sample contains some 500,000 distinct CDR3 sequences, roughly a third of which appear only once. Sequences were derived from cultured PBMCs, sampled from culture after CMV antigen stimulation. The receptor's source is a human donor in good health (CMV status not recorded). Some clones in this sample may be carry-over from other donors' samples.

The CDR3 loop is CASSPGTGKETQYF. CDR3 coding DNA: TGTGCCAGCAGCCCAGGGACAGGGAAAGAGACCCAGTACTTC. The chain is built from TRBV7-9 and TRBJ2-5; 9 nucleotides agree with TRBD1. The V and J ends lost 5 bases and 3 bases, in that order; junction bases with no gene match: 4. Germline-derived CDR1 and CDR2 are SEHNR and FQNEAQ (reference sequence). This CDR3 comprises 14 residues.